The rows below give T cell receptor beta chains drawn from one sample of a study of blood T cell repertoires in COVID-19. Profiled with immunoSEQ multiplex PCR; TCRdb holds only in-frame clones, not every one. The sample records approximately 68,000 clones, more than 80% being singletons. Sequenced input: peripheral blood. These receptors all come from a woman older than 75 with active or convalescent COVID-19. CDR3s include the opening cysteine and the closing phenylalanine or tryptophan. Each record gives: CDR3 protein, CDR3 DNA, D gene, J gene, V gene, clone size. D genes are given only for firm matches. Clone size is shown for a subset of rows, as once, few, many or a class of expanded clone.

CASSYSQRSGFYGYTF,TGTGCCAGCAGTTACTCGCAGAGGTCTGGGTTCTATGGCTACACCTTC,.,TRBJ1-2,TRBV6-5,.
CASSLGQGLHGYTF,TGTGCCAGCAGCCTGGGACAGGGGCTTCACGGCTACACCTTC,TRBD1,TRBJ1-2,TRBV25-1,.
CASSLEGSGYGYTF,TGTGCCAGCAGCTTGGAGGGGTCCGGCTATGGCTACACCTTC,.,TRBJ1-2,TRBV5-8,.
CASSFGSSYNEQFF,TGTGCCAGCAGTTTCGGGAGCTCCTACAATGAGCAGTTCTTC,.,TRBJ2-1,TRBV27,.
CASSLAGGRETQYF,TGTGCCAGCAGCTTAGCGGGGGGGCGAGAGACCCAGTACTTC,.,TRBJ2-5,TRBV7-9,once
CATSRDRAGITAWAYEQYF,TGTGCCACCAGCAGAGATAGGGCAGGGATTACGGCCTGGGCCTACGAGCAGTACTTC,.,TRBJ2-7,TRBV15,.
CASSSGVWNTEAFF,TGTGCCAGCAGCTCAGGGGTTTGGAACACTGAAGCTTTCTTT,.,TRBJ1-1,TRBV7-9,.
CASSQATGWGAKLFF,TGTGCCAGCAGCCAAGCGACAGGGTGGGGGGCAAAACTGTTTTTT,TRBD1,TRBJ1-4,TRBV3-1/TRBV3-2,.
CASSPQGALSEAFF,TGTGCCAGCTCACCGCAGGGGGCTCTATCTGAAGCTTTCTTT,TRBD1,TRBJ1-1,TRBV18,.
CASSPKYGTGSEKLFF,TGTGCCAGCAGCCCCAAGTACGGGACAGGGAGTGAAAAACTGTTTTTT,TRBD1,TRBJ1-4,TRBV14,.